These T cell receptor beta chains were read from a single sample in a study of CD8 T cells in ankylosing spondylitis. TCRdb itself ran the 5' RACE reads through MiXCR, one entry per CDR3 protein. The sample lists roughly 240,000 distinct CDR3 sequences, 8% to 9% occurring once. The sequenced sample was blood, either unsorted or a sorted T cell fraction (not recorded which). The receptors were sampled from a female donor with ankylosing spondylitis or in good health (not recorded which). CDR3s include the opening cysteine and the closing phenylalanine or tryptophan.

V | CDR3
TRBV29-1 | CSVQQLSYEQYF
TRBV18 | CASSPLGPDNEQFF
TRBV10-3 | CAISVSDTYEQYF
TRBV6-5 | CASSYSRSGWGNQPQHF
TRBV12-3/TRBV12-4 | CASSPGLAGGQLYNEQFF
TRBV6-1 | CASRRGLVSGYTF
TRBV30 | CAWSGRGSTEAFF
TRBV7-2 | CASSLAFSGANVLTF
TRBV14 | CASSQVTSSYNEQFF
TRBV15 | CATSREGPLGYTF
TRBV9 | CASSAQSYLRDPGGEQFF
TRBV2 | CASSEAGPLAGANGELFF
TRBV7-2 | CASSAARGGFANTIYF
TRBV24-1 | CATSLNRRPFVYTF
TRBV25-1 | CASRVMRGQGTDTQYF
TRBV20-1 | CSALRDTSYEQYF
TRBV9 | CASSVTTGPYGYTF
TRBV7-2 | CASSLSELAGSYEQYF
TRBV3-1 | CASSQVPGRNEQFF
TRBV3-1 | CASSQDLGVGYGYTF
TRBV6-2/TRBV6-3 | CASSSTEWDTRHGEQFF
TRBV27 | CASSRTGLAGAGQFF
TRBV30 | CAWRSGTGIFNEQFF
TRBV5-1 | CASSRGQGASTWDEQFF
TRBV6-2/TRBV6-3 | CASGASPGLAGVGTPYEQYF
TRBV24-1 | CGASDSRDRDRPTNAGNTIYF
TRBV5-6 | CASSLAGTGKGNTIYF
TRBV7-2 | CASSLIGAGGELFF
TRBV12-5 | CASGTPSRHTNTGELFF
TRBV5-5 | CASSLLRDTEAFF
TRBV29-1 | CSVSRGGTGELFF
TRBV5-1 | CASSHQRAPGANVLTF
TRBV7-2 | CASSWGTSNQPQHF
TRBV5-1 | CASSPEGRDGPEAFF
TRBV20-1 | CCARVGPWTGTGNTIYF
TRBV20-1 | CSARFSYEQYF
TRBV11-1 | CASSATPRGGTANTEAFF